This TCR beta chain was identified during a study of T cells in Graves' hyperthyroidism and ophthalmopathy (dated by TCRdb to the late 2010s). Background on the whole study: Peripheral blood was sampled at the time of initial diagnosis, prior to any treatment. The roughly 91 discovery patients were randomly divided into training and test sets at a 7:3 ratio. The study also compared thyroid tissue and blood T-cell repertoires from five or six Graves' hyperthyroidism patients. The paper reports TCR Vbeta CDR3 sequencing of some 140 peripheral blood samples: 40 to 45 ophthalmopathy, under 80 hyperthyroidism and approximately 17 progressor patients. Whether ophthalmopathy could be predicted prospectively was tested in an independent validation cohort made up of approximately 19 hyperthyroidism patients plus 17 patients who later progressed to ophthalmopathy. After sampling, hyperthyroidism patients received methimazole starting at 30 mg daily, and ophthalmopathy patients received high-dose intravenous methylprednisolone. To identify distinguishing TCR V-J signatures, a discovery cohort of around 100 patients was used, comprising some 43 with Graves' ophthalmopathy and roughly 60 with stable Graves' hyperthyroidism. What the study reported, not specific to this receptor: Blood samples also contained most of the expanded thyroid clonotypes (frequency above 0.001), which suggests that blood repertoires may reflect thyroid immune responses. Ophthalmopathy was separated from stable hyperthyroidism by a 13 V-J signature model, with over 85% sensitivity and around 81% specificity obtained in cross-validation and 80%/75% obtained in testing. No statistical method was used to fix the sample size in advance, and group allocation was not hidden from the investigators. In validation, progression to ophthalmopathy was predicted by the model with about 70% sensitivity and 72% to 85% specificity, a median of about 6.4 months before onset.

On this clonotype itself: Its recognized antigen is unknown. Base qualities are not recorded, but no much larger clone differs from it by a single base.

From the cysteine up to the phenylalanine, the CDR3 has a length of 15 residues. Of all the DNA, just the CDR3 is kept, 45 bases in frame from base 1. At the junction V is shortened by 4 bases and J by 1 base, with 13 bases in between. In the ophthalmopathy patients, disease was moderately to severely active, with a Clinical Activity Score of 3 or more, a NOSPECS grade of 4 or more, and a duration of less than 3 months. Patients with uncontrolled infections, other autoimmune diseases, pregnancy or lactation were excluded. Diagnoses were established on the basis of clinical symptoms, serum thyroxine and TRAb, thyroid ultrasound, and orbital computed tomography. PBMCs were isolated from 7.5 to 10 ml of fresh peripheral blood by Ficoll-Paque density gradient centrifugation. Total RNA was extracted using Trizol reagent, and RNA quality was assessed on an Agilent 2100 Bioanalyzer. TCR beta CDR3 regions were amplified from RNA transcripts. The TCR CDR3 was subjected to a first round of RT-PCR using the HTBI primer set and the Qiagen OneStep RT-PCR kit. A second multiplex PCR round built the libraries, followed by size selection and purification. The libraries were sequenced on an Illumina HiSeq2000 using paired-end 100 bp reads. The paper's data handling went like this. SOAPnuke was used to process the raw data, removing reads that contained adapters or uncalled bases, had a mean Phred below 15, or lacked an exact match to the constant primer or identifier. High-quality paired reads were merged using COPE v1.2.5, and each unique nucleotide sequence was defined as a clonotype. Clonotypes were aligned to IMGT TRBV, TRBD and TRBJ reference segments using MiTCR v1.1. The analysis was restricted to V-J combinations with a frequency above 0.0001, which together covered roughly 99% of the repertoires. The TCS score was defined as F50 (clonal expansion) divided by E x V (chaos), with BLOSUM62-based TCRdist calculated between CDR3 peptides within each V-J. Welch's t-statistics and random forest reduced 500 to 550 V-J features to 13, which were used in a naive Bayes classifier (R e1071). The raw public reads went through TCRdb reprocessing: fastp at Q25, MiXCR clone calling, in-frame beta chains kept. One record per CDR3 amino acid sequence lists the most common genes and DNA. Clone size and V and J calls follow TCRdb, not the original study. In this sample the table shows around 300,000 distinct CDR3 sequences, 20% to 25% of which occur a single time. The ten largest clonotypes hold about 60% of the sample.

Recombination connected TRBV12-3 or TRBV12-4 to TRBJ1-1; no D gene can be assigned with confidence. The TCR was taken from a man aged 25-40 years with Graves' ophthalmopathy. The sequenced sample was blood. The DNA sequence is TGTGCCAGCAGTTGGGCCCCCTCGGGGAACACTGAAGCTTTCTTT. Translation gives CASSWAPSGNTEAFF.